The sequence of this TCR beta chain was determined in a study of T cells in women clearing cervical HPV infection. Note on this clone: Sequencing ends 3 residues short of the CDR3 end; the germline J gene provides the rest.

This CDR3 has 12 residues. Trimming removed 0 bases at V and 5 bases at J, with 5 bases between. Germline V CDR1 and CDR2: SGHVS, FNYEAQ. Repertoires were generated with immunoSEQ multiplex PCR, while TCRdb's copy carries only in-frame clones and drops some. In all, the sample yields about 40,000 clones. The rearrangement joins TRBV7-6 to TRBJ2-7; D is perhaps TRBD1 (5 bases). Sequenced sample: blood buffy coat. This TCR was sampled from a woman aged 18 to 75 with a cervical HPV16 infection that either progressed to CIN3+ or cleared (not recorded which). This chain's CDR3 is CASSLAGDEQYF. Partial CDR3 DNA: TGTGCCAGCAGCTTAGCAGGGGACGAG.